These 5 T cell receptor beta chains share one sample of origin, sequenced in a study of technical replicates of blood from a few donors. TCRdb keeps only in-frame clones here, not all; method: immunoSEQ multiplex PCR. The sample holds roughly 71,000 clones, nearly 97% seen once. Sequencing input: T cells isolated from PBMCs. The receptors shown here come from a human donor in good health.

V and J are TRBV30 and TRBJ1-1, with a possible D match to TRBD1 (6 bases). Trimming shortened V by 1 base and J by 2 bases, and 11 bases separated the two germline ends. The germline V gene has CDR1 GTSNPN and CDR2 SVGIG (reference sequence). CDR3 size: 14 residues. The CDR3 bases are TGTGCCTGGAGTGACGGCAGGGGCAACACTGAAGCTTTCTTT. This gives the protein CAWSDGRGNTEAFF.

CDR3 residues: CASSFVDRGKAFF. For the CDR3, the DNA is TGTGCCAGCAGCTTCGTGGACAGGGGCAAAGCTTTCTTT. This chain connects TRBV5-6 to TRBJ1-1; 9 bases map to TRBD1. This CDR3 is 13 amino acids long. Germline V gives CDR1 SGHDT, CDR2 YYEEEE. The V and J ends lost 2 bases and 9 bases, in that order; junction bases with no gene match: 5.

The chain joins TRBV5-1 to TRBJ1-1; no firm D call. This CDR3 is built from 13 residues. From germline, CDR1 is SGHRS and CDR2 YFSETQ. Trimming took 5 bases from V and 1 from J, leaving 9 bases between them. In DNA, the CDR3 is TGCGCCAGCAGAGCGTCCCCGAACACTGAAGCTTTCTTT. It codes for CASRASPNTEAFF.

The rearrangement links TRBV7-9 to TRBJ2-1; 10 nucleotides agree with TRBD2. The CDR3 sequence is 15 residues long. V lost 5 bases, J lost 6 bases, and 7 bases stayed unmatched. Germline V gene sequence: CDR1 SEHNR, CDR2 FQNEAQ (reference sequence). The CDR3 here is CASSDSGRAFNEQFF. The CDR3 DNA is TGTGCCAGCAGCGACAGCGGGAGGGCCTTCAATGAGCAGTTCTTC. The full variable domain, rest sourced from reference TRBV7-9 and TRBJ2-1, is DTGVSQNPRHKITKRGQNVTFRCDPISEHNRLYWYRQTLGQGPEFLTYFQNEAQLEKSRLLSDRFSAERPKGSFSTLEIQRTEQGDSAMYLCASSDSGRAFNEQFFGPGTRLTVL.

The rearrangement uses TRBV11-2 and TRBJ2-2, with 9 nucleotides matching TRBD1. The CDR3 totals 15 residues. Germline trimming cut 5 bases from V and 7 bases from J; bases unmatched to any gene: 8. Germline CDR1 SGHAT, CDR2 FQNNGV. CDR3 region: CASSRAGTGNGELFF. CDR3 DNA: TGTGCCAGCAGCCGGGCGGGGACAGGGAACGGGGAGCTGTTTTTT.